These 5 T cell receptor beta chains share one sample of origin, sequenced in a study of OX40 agonist ivuxolimab in advanced cancers. Library creation used the immunoSEQ multiplex PCR assay. TCRdb re-hosts the immuneACCESS table, in-frame sequences only. Its copies lack some clones; in the studies checked, an unresolved V gene accounts for under half of them, and the cause for the rest is not known. The sample table shows tens of thousands of clones, and roughly 84% are seen once. The top ten constitute approximately 4.7% of the sample. This sample comprised CD4+ or CD8+ T cells sorted from blood, obtained in a trial of the OX40 agonist ivuxolimab. These receptors were taken from an adult with an advanced solid tumor such as melanoma, head and neck, liver or kidney cancer.

This chain connects TRBV6-6 to TRBJ2-3; D not certain. V lost 6 bases and J lost 4, with 11 bases in between. The CDR3 extends over 13 amino acids. The V gene's germline CDR1 is MNHNY and CDR2 SVGAGI (reference sequence). The CDR3 protein is CASSREMPDTQYF. CDR3 DNA sequence: TGTGCCAGCAGCCGAGAAATGCCAGATACGCAGTATTTT.

As concerns this clone: Distinct nucleotide sequences in the sample also encode this CDR3. The chain carries TRBV18 and TRBJ1-2; D may be TRBD1 (5 bases). The CDR3 is 15 amino acids. Trimming shortened V by 2 bases and J by 5 bases, and 15 bases separated the two germline ends. CDR1 and CDR2 from the germline V gene are KGHSH and LQKENI. CDR3 sequence reads: CASSPFQGTKYGYTF. CDR3 in DNA: TGTGCCAGCTCACCATTCCAAGGGACGAAATATGGCTACACCTTC.

The chain joins TRBV10-1 to TRBJ2-5, with D tentatively TRBD1 (6 bases). The J call may be wrong; the DNA end is better matched by TRBJ2-7. CDR1 is WNHNN and CDR2 is SYGVQD in the germline V gene (reference sequence). The CDR3 totals 14 residues. The CDR3 loop is CASSDGGLSYEQYF. CDR3 coding DNA: TGCGCCAGCAGTGATGGGGGCCTCTCCTACGAGCAGTACTTC.

The chain combines TRBV4-2 with TRBJ1-1; D uncertain. Per germline, CDR1 LGHNA and CDR2 YNFKEQ. This CDR3 contains 14 residues. Deletions cut 0 bases from V and 10 bases from J, with 15 bases between. The CDR3 loop reads CASSQEGGEVPAFF. CDR3 DNA sequence: TGTGCCAGCAGCCAAGAGGGTGGTGAGGTCCCAGCTTTCTTT.

V is TRBV7-9 and J is TRBJ2-4, with a possible D match to TRBD1 (5 bases). The CDR3 is 16 residues long. Germline CDR1 reads SEHNR; CDR2 reads FQNEAQ (reference sequence). V was shortened by 4 bases and J by 1 base, with 14 bases between the two germline ends. The CDR3 is CASSSQTVQAKNIQYF. For the CDR3, the DNA is TGTGCCAGCAGCTCCCAGACAGTCCAGGCCAAAAACATTCAGTACTTC.